The 20 T cell receptor beta chains given below trace back to one sample, sequenced in a study of shared clonotypes between healthy human individuals. Profiling relied on immunoSEQ multiplex PCR, and the TCRdb table lists in-frame clones only, not all of them. The data contain roughly 500,000 clones, about 85% of them singletons. Material for sequencing was PBMCs. Receptor source: a woman between 35 and 50 years old in good health. Some clones in this sample may be carry-over from other donors' samples.

The chain has TRBV7-6 and TRBJ2-7, with D hard to call. Germline loops: CDR1 SGHVS, CDR2 FNYEAQ. This CDR3 contains 13 residues. With 5 bases removed from V and 7 bases from J, the gap between germline ends came to 15 bases. CDR3 sequence reads: CASSQTPWGEQYF. The DNA of the CDR3 is TGTGCCAGCAGCCAGACTCCCTGGGGAGAGCAGTACTTC. Complete variable domain (other parts from reference TRBV7-6 and TRBJ2-7): GAGVSQSPRYKVTKRGQDVALRCDPISGHVSLYWYRQALGQGPEFLTYFNYEAQQDKSGLPNDRFSAERPEGSISTLTIQRTEQRDSAMYRCASSQTPWGEQYFGPGTRLTVT.

CDR3: CASSTLAGETQYF. CDR3 DNA sequence: TGTGCCAGCAGCACACTTGCGGGAGAGACCCAGTACTTC. This chain uses TRBV7-7 with TRBJ2-5; weak D call: TRBD2 (5 bases). V shed 5 bases and J shed 4 bases, with 11 bases lying between them. Per germline, CDR1 SSHAT and CDR2 FNYEAQ (reference sequence). The CDR3 has 13 residues. The variable domain in full, completed from reference TRBV7-7 and TRBJ2-5, reads GAGVSQSPRYKVTKRGQDVTLRCDPISSHATLYWYQQALGQGPEFLTYFNYEAQPDKSGLPSDRFSAERPEGSISTLTIQRTEQRDSAMYRCASSTLAGETQYFGPGTRLLVL.

The chain recombines TRBV7-3 with TRBJ1-5, with 7 bases matching TRBD1. The germline CDR1 and CDR2 sequences are SGHTA and FQGTGA. The CDR3 totals 15 residues. Trimming cost V 6 bases and J 5 bases; bases outside gene matches: 10. CDR3 nucleotides: TGTGCCAGCAGAACCCGACAGGGCTTCGATCAGCCCCAGCATTTT. This codes for CASRTRQGFDQPQHF.

This clone was counted between two and nine times. The CDR3 DNA reads as TGTGCCAGCAGCTTTAGCCCCAGAAGGGAAAAACTGTTTTTT. Its protein product is CASSFSPRREKLFF. This chain connects TRBV7-9 to TRBJ1-4, with no clear D. The CDR3 runs to 14 residues. V dropped 3 bases and J dropped 8 bases, with 13 bases sitting between them. CDR1 and CDR2 from the germline V gene are SEHNR and FQNEAQ (reference sequence). Based on the CDR3 plus reference TRBV7-9 and TRBJ1-4, the full variable domain is DTGVSQNPRHKITKRGQNVTFRCDPISEHNRLYWYRQTLGQGPEFLTYFQNEAQLEKSRLLSDRFSAERPKGSFSTLEIQRTEQGDSAMYLCASSFSPRREKLFFGSGTQLSVL.

J is TRBJ1-2 and V is TRBV11-2, with a weak D call TRBD1 (6 bases). CDR1 SGHAT and CDR2 FQNNGV come from the germline V gene. The CDR3 covers 14 residues. Trimming stripped 4 bases from V and 2 bases from J, with 11 bases between. CDR3 amino acids: CASSSITGNYGYTF. The CDR3 coding sequence is TGTGCCAGCAGCTCAATTACAGGGAACTATGGCTACACCTTC.

This clone was counted many times. V is TRBV6-4 and J is TRBJ2-2; 8 bases map to TRBD2. Looked up from germline, CDR1 is MRHNA and CDR2 is SNTAGT. V dropped 6 bases and J dropped 5; count of bases not matched to a gene: 2. The CDR3 length is 13 residues. The CDR3 region has the DNA TGTGCCAGCAGCGGGGGGGAGACCGGGGAGCTGTTTTTT. It codes for CASSGGETGELFF.

A single count supports this clone. The gene calls are TRBV7-8 and TRBJ2-7, with 8 bases matching TRBD1. The CDR3 has 16 amino acids. Germline V gives CDR1 SGHVS, CDR2 FQNEAQ. The V segment lost 1 base and the J segment 5 bases; nucleotides outside the gene matches: 10. As DNA, the CDR3 is TGTGCCAGCAGCTTAGATCCTCCAGGACAGGGCCACGAGCAGTACTTC. Its protein product is CASSLDPPGQGHEQYF.

The chain carries TRBV6-4 and TRBJ1-5; the match to TRBD1 covers 10 bases. The CDR3 is made up of 15 amino acids. Germline CDR1 reads MRHNA; CDR2 reads SNTAGT. V shed 2 bases and J 2 bases; nucleotides not matched to a gene: 0. The CDR3 DNA sequence: TGTGCCAGCAGTGACGGGACAGGGGGCAATCAGCCCCAGCATTTT. Protein: CASSDGTGGNQPQHF.

V and J are TRBV11-2 and TRBJ2-7; 10 positions agree with TRBD2. Germline V lookup: CDR1 SGHAT, CDR2 FQNNGV. V shed 4 bases and J 3 bases; nucleotides not matched to a gene: 3. The CDR3 spans 14 residues. CDR3 DNA sequence: TGTGCCAGCAGCTCCCGGACTAGCGGCTACGAGCAGTACTTC. Protein: CASSSRTSGYEQYF. The entire variable domain, with the rest obtained from reference TRBV11-2 and TRBJ2-7, is as follows: EAGVAQSPRYKIIEKRQSVAFWCNPISGHATLYWYQQILGQGPKLLIQFQNNGVVDDSQLPKDRFSAERLKGVDSTLKIQPAKLEDSAVYLCASSSRTSGYEQYFGPGTRLTVT.

The CDR3 here is CASSPWGDGGYTF. The CDR3 nucleotides are TGTGCCAGCAGTCCATGGGGGGACGGGGGCTACACCTTC. V gene TRBV27 combines with J gene TRBJ1-2; maybe TRBD1 (5 bases). Deletions cut 5 bases from V and 8 bases from J, with 15 bases between. The CDR3 has 13 amino acids. Germline V gene data show CDR1 as MNHEY and CDR2 as SMNVEV (reference sequence).

A note on this clone: With a far larger clone one base away, a read error is the likely cause. The chain links TRBV7-7 to TRBJ1-4; D is possibly TRBD1 (5 bases). Trimming cost V 7 bases and J 8 bases, with 14 bases left between them. The CDR3 totals 13 residues. Germline V gene data show CDR1 as SSHAT and CDR2 as FNYEAQ (reference sequence). The CDR3 DNA reads TGTGCCAGCAACGCGGGGGTTGGGGAAAAACTGTTTTTT. This sequence encodes CASNAGVGEKLFF.

Remarks on this clone: A far more abundant clone sits one base away, making this likely a read error. The chain combines TRBV6-1 with TRBJ2-1; TRBD2 matches at 10 bases. The CDR3 has 13 residues. Trimming at V came to 10 bases and at J to 9 bases, leaving 9 bases not matched to a gene. CDR1 is MNHNS and CDR2 is SASEGT in the germline V gene. The CDR3 spells CATPIAGGAEQFF. The CDR3 nucleotides are TGTGCCACCCCCATAGCGGGAGGTGCTGAGCAGTTCTTC.

J is TRBJ1-3 and V is TRBV28, with a weak D call TRBD1 (5 bases). V dropped 0 bases and J dropped 0 bases, with 6 bases sitting between them. There are 15 residues in the CDR3. Germline V gene sequence: CDR1 MDHEN, CDR2 SYDVKM. The CDR3 sequence: CASSLWRGSGNTIYF. The CDR3 nucleotides read TGTGCCAGCAGTTTATGGAGGGGCTCTGGAAACACCATATATTTT.

The V and J genes are TRBV7-9 and TRBJ1-5; D gene unclear. Germline V CDR1 and CDR2: SEHNR, FQNEAQ (reference sequence). This CDR3 comprises 13 residues. V lost 6 bases and J 0 bases, leaving 6 bases between the germline ends. CDR3 nucleotides: TGTGCCAGCAGTGACATTAGCAATCAGCCCCAGCATTTT. Translation gives CASSDISNQPQHF.

The rearrangement joins TRBV30 to TRBJ1-1; 7 bases align to TRBD1. The V segment lost 4 bases and the J segment 0 bases; nucleotides outside the gene matches: 2. Per germline, CDR1 GTSNPN and CDR2 SVGIG (reference sequence). The CDR3 is 13 amino acids. The CDR3 region is CAWMGQMNTEAFF. Here the CDR3 DNA reads TGTGCCTGGATGGGACAGATGAACACTGAAGCTTTCTTT. The full variable domain, completed using reference TRBV30 and TRBJ1-1, is SQTIHQWPATLVQPVGSPLSLECTVEGTSNPNLYWYRQAAGRGLQLLFYSVGIGQISSEVPQNLSASRPQDRQFILSSKKLLLSDSGFYLCAWMGQMNTEAFFGQGTRLTVV.

The genes are TRBV27 and TRBJ2-1, with D possibly TRBD2 on 5 matching bases. Germline-derived CDR1 and CDR2 are MNHEY and SMNVEV (reference sequence). Trimming took off 4 bases at V and 1 base at J, with 14 bases between the two ends. The CDR3 sequence is 16 residues long. CDR3 loop: CASSYPHGGSYNEQFF. The CDR3 region has the DNA TGTGCCAGCAGTTACCCTCACGGAGGTTCCTACAATGAGCAGTTCTTC.

This rearrangement joins TRBV29-1 to TRBJ2-1; 8 nucleotides match TRBD1. The trim removed 4 bases at V and 8 bases at J, leaving 4 bases unmatched. Germline V CDR1 and CDR2: SQVTM, ANQGSEA. The CDR3 has 12 amino acids. The CDR3 nucleotides read TGCAGCGTTGGACAGGGGATCGATGAGCAGTTCTTC. It codes for CSVGQGIDEQFF.

The rearrangement links TRBV15 to TRBJ1-5; perhaps TRBD1 as D (5 bases). The CDR3 contains 17 residues. V lost 0 bases to trimming and J lost 0 bases, with 12 bases between them. Germline CDR1 reads LNHNV; CDR2 reads YYDKDF (reference sequence). This CDR3 reads CATSRDLRGHSNQPQHF. For the CDR3, the DNA is TGTGCCACCAGCAGAGATCTAAGGGGTCATAGCAATCAGCCCCAGCATTTT.

Points on this clone: A read error likely explains this, since a far larger clone differs by one base. The chain employs TRBV11-2 and TRBJ1-3, with TRBD1 matching over 7 bases. Trimming at V came to 5 bases and at J to 3 bases, leaving 16 bases not matched to a gene. The CDR3 consists of 18 residues. Germline V gene data show CDR1 as SGHAT and CDR2 as FQNNGV. CDR3 DNA: TGTGCCAGCAGCCACGACAGGGTGAAGGTTCTTTATGGAAACACCATATATTTT. Translated: CASSHDRVKVLYGNTIYF. The whole variable domain, remainder taken from reference TRBV11-2 and TRBJ1-3, is EAGVAQSPRYKIIEKRQSVAFWCNPISGHATLYWYQQILGQGPKLLIQFQNNGVVDDSQLPKDRFSAERLKGVDSTLKIQPAKLEDSAVYLCASSHDRVKVLYGNTIYFGEGSWLTVV.

As for this clone: This sequence is one base from a far larger clone and is likely a read error. This specimen includes other DNA sequences encoding the same CDR3. The chain links TRBV10-2 to TRBJ1-1; D uncertain. There are 15 residues in the CDR3. V lost 11 bases to trimming and J lost 6 bases, with 25 bases between them. From germline, CDR1 is WSHSY and CDR2 SAAADI. DNA of the CDR3: TGCGCCTCGGGAGAGGCGGACCGTCGGGGTCCTGAAGCTTTCTTT. Amino acid sequence: CASGEADRRGPEAFF.